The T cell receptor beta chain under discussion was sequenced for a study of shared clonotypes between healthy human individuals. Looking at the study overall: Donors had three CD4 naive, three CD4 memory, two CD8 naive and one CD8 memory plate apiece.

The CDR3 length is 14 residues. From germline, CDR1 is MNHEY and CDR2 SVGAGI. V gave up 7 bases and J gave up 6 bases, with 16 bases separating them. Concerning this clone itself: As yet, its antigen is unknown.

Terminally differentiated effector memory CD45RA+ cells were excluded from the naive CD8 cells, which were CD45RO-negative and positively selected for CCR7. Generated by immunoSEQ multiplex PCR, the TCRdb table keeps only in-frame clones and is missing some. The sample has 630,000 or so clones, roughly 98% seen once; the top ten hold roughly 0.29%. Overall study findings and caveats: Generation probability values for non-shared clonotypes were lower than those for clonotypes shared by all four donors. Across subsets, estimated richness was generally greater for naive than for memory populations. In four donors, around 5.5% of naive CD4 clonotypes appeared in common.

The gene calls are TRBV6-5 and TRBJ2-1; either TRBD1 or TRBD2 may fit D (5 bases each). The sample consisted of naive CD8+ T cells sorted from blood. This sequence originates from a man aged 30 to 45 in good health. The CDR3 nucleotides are TGTGCCAGCAATATCAGACCGGGGCCCAATGAGCAGTTCTTC. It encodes CASNIRPGPNEQFF.